Listed below are T cell receptor beta chains from one sample, sequenced in a study of response to subunit inactivated influenza vaccine. TCRdb re-called the RT-PCR reads through MiXCR, storing one row per CDR3 protein. The sample contains 650,000 to 800,000 distinct CDR3 sequences, 18% of which appear only once. Here the sequenced sample was PBMCs from blood, taken more than 4 days after vaccination. The receptors originated from a man aged 50-59 years who received an inactivated influenza vaccine. Both conserved end residues are part of each CDR3. The size entry is marked missing in some rows and otherwise reads once, few, many or a size class.

J	length	V	size	CDR3
TRBJ2-7	16	TRBV29-1	NA	CNPTPPVAVSSYEQYF
TRBJ2-5	13	TRBV11-2	few	CASSGGIQETQYF
TRBJ2-3	16	TRBV21-1	NA	CATSRGRARSTDTQYF
TRBJ1-6	15	TRBV27	many	CASSNRYSYNSPLHF
TRBJ2-4	14	TRBV12-3/TRBV12-4	NA	CASSLAGKGNIQYF
TRBJ1-2	13	TRBV20-1	NA	CSATDRPPYGYTF
TRBJ2-7	13	TRBV29-1	many	CSVEGAADYEQYF
TRBJ1-2	16	TRBV10-3	few	CAISATDPGPNYGYTF
TRBJ1-3	14	TRBV3-1	many	CASRRIGRGNTIYF
TRBJ2-2	15	TRBV24-1	NA	CATSDSSTYTGELFF
TRBJ2-1	15	TRBV4-3	few	CASSQGLAGRVEQFF
TRBJ2-3	15	TRBV24-1	NA	CATSESGGRGDTQYF
TRBJ2-5	16	TRBV4-2	few	CASSQDRGQAGRAQYF
TRBJ2-2	14	TRBV20-1	NA	CSARADTGTGELFF
TRBJ2-7	13	TRBV6-2/TRBV6-3	NA	CASSYSTGFEQYF
TRBJ2-7	14	TRBV27	few	CASSLMGASYEQYF
TRBJ2-5	13	TRBV12-3/TRBV12-4	many	CASSRGRQETQYF
TRBJ1-1	12	TRBV29-1	NA	CSVGGRNTEAFF
TRBJ2-7	16	TRBV6-2/TRBV6-3	once	CASSNPSSGRRYEQYF
TRBJ1-2	15	TRBV20-1	NA	CSARLQTGTGYGYTF
TRBJ2-1	17	TRBV5-1	NA	CASSLAPSGSIGNEQFF
TRBJ1-6	14	TRBV20-1	NA	CSARGGAGNSPLHF
TRBJ1-5	15	TRBV6-2/TRBV6-3	few	CASRTFGDSNQPQHF
TRBJ2-3	17	TRBV6-5	few	CASSYWPGTEGTDTQYF
TRBJ2-2	15	TRBV20-1	few	CSARVGQGASGELFF
TRBJ2-7	12	TRBV20-1	few	CSARVGFDEQYF
TRBJ1-2	17	TRBV6-5	NA	CASSYSIPGQSSHGYTF
TRBJ2-1	18	TRBV3-1	few	CASSQDIGLAGNYNEQFF
TRBJ2-1	15	TRBV28	few	CASIAGPPSYNEQFF
TRBJ2-7	15	TRBV7-9	NA	CASSLGFAGGYEQYF
TRBJ1-2	13	TRBV9	many	CASSVISNYGYTF
TRBJ2-4	14	TRBV20-1	few	CSARIPTSANIQYF
TRBJ1-2	15	TRBV20-1	many	CSARDSRLGREGYTF
TRBJ2-1	17	TRBV5-5	NA	CASSLAGRGGFYNEQFF
TRBJ1-1	15	TRBV4-1	NA	CASSQVFSGGTEAFF
TRBJ2-7	12	TRBV7-2	few	CASSFSHYEQYF